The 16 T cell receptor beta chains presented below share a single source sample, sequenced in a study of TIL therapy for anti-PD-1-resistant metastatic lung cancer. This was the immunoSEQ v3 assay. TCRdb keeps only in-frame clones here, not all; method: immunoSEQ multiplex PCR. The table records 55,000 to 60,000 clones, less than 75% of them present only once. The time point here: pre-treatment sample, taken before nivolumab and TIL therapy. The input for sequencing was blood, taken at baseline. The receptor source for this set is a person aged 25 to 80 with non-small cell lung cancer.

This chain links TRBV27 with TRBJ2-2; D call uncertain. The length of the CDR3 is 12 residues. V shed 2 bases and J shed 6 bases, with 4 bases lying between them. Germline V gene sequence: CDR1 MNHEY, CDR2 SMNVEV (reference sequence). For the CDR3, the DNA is TGTGCCAGCAGTTTAGCGTCCGGGGAGCTGTTTTTT. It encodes CASSLASGELFF.

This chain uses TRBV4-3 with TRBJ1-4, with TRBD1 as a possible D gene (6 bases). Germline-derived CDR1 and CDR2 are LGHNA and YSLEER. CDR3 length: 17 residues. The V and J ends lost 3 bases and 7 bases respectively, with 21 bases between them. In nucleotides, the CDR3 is TGCGCCAGCAGCCATGGCGGGGGGAACAGGGCGGGTGAAAAACTGTTTTTT. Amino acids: CASSHGGGNRAGEKLFF.

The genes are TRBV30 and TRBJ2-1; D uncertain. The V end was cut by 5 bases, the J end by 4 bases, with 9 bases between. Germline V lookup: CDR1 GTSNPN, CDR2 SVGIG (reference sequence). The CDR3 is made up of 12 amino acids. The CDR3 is CAWRPFYNEQFF. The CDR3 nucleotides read TGTGCCTGGCGACCATTTTACAATGAGCAGTTCTTC.

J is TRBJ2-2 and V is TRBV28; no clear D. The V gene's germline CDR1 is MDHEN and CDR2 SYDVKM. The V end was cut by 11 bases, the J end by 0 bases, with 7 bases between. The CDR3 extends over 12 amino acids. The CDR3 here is CAGQANTGELFF. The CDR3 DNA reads TGTGCCGGGCAGGCGAACACCGGGGAGCTGTTTTTT. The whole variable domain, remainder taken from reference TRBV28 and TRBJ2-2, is DVKVTQSSRYLVKRTGEKVFLECVQDMDHENMFWYRQDPGLGLRLIYFSYDVKMKEKGDIPEGYSVSREKKERFSLILESASTNQTSMYLCAGQANTGELFFGEGSRLTVL.

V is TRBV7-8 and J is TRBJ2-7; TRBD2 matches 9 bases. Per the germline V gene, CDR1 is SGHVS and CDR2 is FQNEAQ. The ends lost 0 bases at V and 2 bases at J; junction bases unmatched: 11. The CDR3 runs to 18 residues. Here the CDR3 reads CASSLARRVAGAAYEQYF. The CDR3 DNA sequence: TGTGCCAGCAGCTTAGCGCGACGGGTAGCGGGGGCAGCCTACGAGCAGTACTTC.

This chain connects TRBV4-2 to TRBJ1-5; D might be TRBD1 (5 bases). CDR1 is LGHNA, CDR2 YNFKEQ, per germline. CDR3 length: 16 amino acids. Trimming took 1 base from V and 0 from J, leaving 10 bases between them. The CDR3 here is CASSQGGEYSNQPQHF. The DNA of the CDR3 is TGTGCCAGCAGCCAAGGAGGGGAGTATAGCAATCAGCCCCAGCATTTT.

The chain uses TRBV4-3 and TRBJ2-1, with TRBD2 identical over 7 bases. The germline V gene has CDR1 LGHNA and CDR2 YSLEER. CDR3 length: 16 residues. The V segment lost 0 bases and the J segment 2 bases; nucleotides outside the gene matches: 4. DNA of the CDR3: TGCGCCAGCAGCCAAGATTGGGGGGGTGCCTACAATGAGCAGTTCTTC. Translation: CASSQDWGGAYNEQFF.

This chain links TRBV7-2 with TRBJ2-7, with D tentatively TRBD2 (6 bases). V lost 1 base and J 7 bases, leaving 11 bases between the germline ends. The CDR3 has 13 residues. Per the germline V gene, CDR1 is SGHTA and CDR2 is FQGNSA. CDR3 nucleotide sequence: TGTGCCAGCAGCTTAGAGGAGGGCGGGGAGCAGTACTTC. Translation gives CASSLEEGGEQYF.

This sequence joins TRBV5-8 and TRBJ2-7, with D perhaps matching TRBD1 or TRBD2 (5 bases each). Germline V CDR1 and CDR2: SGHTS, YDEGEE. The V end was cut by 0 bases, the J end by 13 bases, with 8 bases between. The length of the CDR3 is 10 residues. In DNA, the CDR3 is TGTGCCAGCAGCTTGGTTGGGGACTACTTC. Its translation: CASSLVGDYF.

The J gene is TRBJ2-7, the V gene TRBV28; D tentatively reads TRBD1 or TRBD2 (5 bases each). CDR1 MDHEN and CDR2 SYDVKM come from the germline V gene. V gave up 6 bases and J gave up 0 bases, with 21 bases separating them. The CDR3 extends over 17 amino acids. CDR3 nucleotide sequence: TGTGCCAGCAGAATGATCTTTGGGGACCCAGGCTCCTACGAGCAGTACTTC. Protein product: CASRMIFGDPGSYEQYF.

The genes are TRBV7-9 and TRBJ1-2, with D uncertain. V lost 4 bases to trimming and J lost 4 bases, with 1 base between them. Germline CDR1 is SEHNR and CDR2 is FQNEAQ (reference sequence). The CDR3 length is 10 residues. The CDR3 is CASSSYGYTF. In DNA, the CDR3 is TGTGCCAGCAGCTCCTATGGCTACACCTTC.

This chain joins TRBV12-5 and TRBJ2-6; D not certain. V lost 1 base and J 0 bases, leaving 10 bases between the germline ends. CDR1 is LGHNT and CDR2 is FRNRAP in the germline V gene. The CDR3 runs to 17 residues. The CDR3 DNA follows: TGTGCTAGTGGTTTGGCGCCCCCGGGCTCTGGGGCCAACGTCCTGACTTTC. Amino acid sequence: CASGLAPPGSGANVLTF.

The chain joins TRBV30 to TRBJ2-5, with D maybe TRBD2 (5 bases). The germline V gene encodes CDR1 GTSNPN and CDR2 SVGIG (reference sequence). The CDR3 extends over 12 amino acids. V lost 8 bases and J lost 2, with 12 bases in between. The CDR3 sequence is CAGRVLQETQYF. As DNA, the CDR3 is TGTGCCGGGCGGGTCCTTCAAGAGACCCAGTACTTC.

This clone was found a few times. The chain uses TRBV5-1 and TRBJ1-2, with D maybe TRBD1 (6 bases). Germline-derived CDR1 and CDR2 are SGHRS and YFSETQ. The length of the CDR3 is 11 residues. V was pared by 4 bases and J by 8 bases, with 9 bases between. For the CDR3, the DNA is TGCGCCAGCAGCCCAGGGGACGGCTACACCTTC. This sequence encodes CASSPGDGYTF.

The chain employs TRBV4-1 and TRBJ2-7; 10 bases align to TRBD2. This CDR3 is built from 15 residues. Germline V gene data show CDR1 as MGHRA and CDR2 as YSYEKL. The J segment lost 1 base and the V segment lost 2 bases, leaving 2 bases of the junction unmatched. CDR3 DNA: TGCGCCAGCAGCCAACTACTAGCGGGGTCCTACGAGCAGTACTTC. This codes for CASSQLLAGSYEQYF.

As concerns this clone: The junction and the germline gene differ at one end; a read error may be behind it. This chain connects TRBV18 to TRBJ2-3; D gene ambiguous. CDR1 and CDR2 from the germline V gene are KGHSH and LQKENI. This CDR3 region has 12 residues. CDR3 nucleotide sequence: TGTGCCAGCTCACCACCTTACGACTCAGTAAATTTT. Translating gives CASSPPYDSVNF.